This record looks at one TCR beta chain sequence and its context. Authors' analysis steps: Using reference gene primer amplification, nucleated cell counts were estimated. Sequencing was performed with immunoSEQ multiplex PCR; in TCRdb, only in-frame clones are kept and a portion is missing. V, J and clone size are taken as reported in that table, and D and trimming were inferred from the DNA itself. The sample yields around 27,000 clones, approximately 80% seen once. CDR1 and CDR2 from the germline V gene are SGHRS and YFSETQ. This CDR3 contains 12 residues. V gave up 0 bases and J gave up 8 bases, with 8 bases separating them. This entry comes from a study of blood T cell repertoires in COVID-19. Overall study context: T cells, B-cell-depleted T cells, or PBMCs supplied cDNA or gDNA.

The clonotype was recovered from a man between 65 and 80 years old with active COVID-19. The chain recombines TRBV5-1 with TRBJ1-2, with D possibly being TRBD1 (5 bases). The sample taken for sequencing was peripheral blood. The CDR3 nucleotides are TGCGCCAGCAGCTTGGAGGGGAGGGGCTACACCTTC. This translates into CASSLEGRGYTF.